The clone carrying this TCR beta chain was picked up many times. Its antigen is not identified. This sample is drawn from a study of early T cells in non-severe SARS-CoV-2 infection. For the study at large: Sequencing of bulk RNA from unsorted whole blood was done, without chain pairing. General study results and limits: Matching results from VDJdb favored anti-spike CD8 responses, leaving private and CD4 specificities undetected.

Germline values: CDR1 LGHDT, CDR2 YNNKEL (reference sequence). V was pared by 0 bases and J by 4 bases, with 12 bases between. The CDR3 contains 15 residues. In the library, individual cDNA molecules carried attached unique molecular identifiers. TCRdb independently ran MiXCR on the 5' RACE reads; one entry per CDR3 protein. Among tens of thousands of distinct CDR3 sequences, about 15% were seen once, and the ten largest hold 5% to 7%. The chain carries TRBV3-1 and TRBJ1-2; D gene ambiguous. Sequences were obtained from whole blood. The sequence came from an adult who was a healthcare worker with PCR-confirmed SARS-CoV-2 infection or an uninfected control (not recorded which). The CDR3 sequence is CASSQEEGPGYGYTF. In DNA, the CDR3 is TGTGCCAGCAGCCAAGAGGAGGGTCCAGGCTATGGCTACACCTTC.